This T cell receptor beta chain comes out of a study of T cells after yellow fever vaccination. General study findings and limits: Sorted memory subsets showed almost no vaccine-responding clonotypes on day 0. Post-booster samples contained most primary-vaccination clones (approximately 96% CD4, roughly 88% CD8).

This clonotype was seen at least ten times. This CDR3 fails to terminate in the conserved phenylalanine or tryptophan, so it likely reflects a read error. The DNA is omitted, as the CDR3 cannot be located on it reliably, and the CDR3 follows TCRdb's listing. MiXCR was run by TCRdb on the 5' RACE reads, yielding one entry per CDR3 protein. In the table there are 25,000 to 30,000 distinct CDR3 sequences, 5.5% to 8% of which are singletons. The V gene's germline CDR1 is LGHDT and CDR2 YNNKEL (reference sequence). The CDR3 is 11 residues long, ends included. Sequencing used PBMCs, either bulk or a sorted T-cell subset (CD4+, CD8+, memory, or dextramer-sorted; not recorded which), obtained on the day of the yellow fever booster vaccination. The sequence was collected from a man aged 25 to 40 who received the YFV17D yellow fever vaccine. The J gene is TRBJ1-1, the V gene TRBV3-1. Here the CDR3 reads CASSQDISGSK.